Described below is a single T cell receptor beta chain sequence and its context. Its specificity is unknown. Time point indicated: technical triplicate 2. This entry comes from a study of neurological immune-mediated disorders. Study results and limitations: Across subjects, no CDR3 amino acid sequence appeared in expanded clones of more than one subject, a finding that suggested private repertoires in all groups. It was HTLV-1-associated myelopathy that showed the most TCR clonal expansion, while multiple sclerosis showed the least, falling below healthy controls.

Synthesis of cDNA used 5'RACE (with 10-nucleotide random UMIs). TCRdb independently ran MiXCR on the 5' RACE reads; one entry per CDR3 protein. The table has about 59,000 distinct CDR3 sequences, less than 25% seen once. The CDR3 length is 13 residues. Trimming shortened V by 5 bases and J by 2 bases, and 13 bases separated the two germline ends. Germline CDR1 and CDR2: SQVTM and ANQGSEA. This chain connects TRBV29-1 to TRBJ2-7; no reliable D call. The TCR comes from a man in his 60s with HTLV-1-associated myelopathy (HAM/TSP). The specimen sequenced was PBMCs. The CDR3 sequence: CSVYISVPYEQYF. The DNA of the CDR3 is TGCAGCGTTTATATCAGCGTTCCCTACGAGCAGTACTTC.